The source of this T cell receptor (beta chain) is a study of human T cells and chemical hapten exposure. Study-wide findings and caveats: TCRs above 1 in 1000 frequency stayed constant with DPC sensitization.

As to this clonotype: Its antigen remains unknown.

Germline loops: CDR1 MNHEY, CDR2 SMNVEV (reference sequence). The germline V and J ends were trimmed by 5 bases and 4 bases, with 11 bases remaining between them. This CDR3 contains 13 residues. Individual cDNA molecules (in the library) carried attached unique molecular identifiers. TCRdb reprocessed the RACE reads via MiXCR and lists one record per CDR3 protein. Of 130,000 or so distinct CDR3 sequences listed, approximately 9% are singletons. The time point here: healthy volunteer bleed at 2 weeks. Unfractionated whole blood served as the source for total RNA extraction. The chain is built from TRBV27 and TRBJ1-1; no clear D. The sample comprised whole blood. This receptor was taken from a male donor in good health. Some clones in this sample may be carry-over from other donors' samples. Here the CDR3 reads CASSIALGTEAFF. The CDR3 DNA sequence: TGTGCCAGCAGTATCGCTTTGGGCACTGAAGCTTTCTTT.